What follows are 18 T cell receptor beta chains derived from one specimen sequenced in a study of T cells expressing NK-cell markers. TCRdb re-called the 5' RACE reads and catalogs CDR3 proteins one per entry, DNA excluded. This listing includes fewer than 200,000 distinct CDR3 sequences. The sequenced sample consisted of blood T cells: a sorted CD56 or NKG2C T cell subset, CD4+ or CD8+ T cells, or bulk PBMC T cells (not recorded which). These receptors were obtained from a woman between 18 and 69 years old in good health.

The chain carries TRBV4-1 and TRBJ2-1. The CDR3 is 13 amino acids. Germline CDR1 reads MGHRA; CDR2 reads YSYEKL. CDR3 loop: CASSQDPGESQFF.

The chain combines TRBV3-1 with TRBJ1-6; TCRdb's D gene call, TRBD1, goes unchecked for lack of DNA. There are 15 residues in the CDR3. Per the germline V gene, CDR1 is LGHDT and CDR2 is YNNKEL (reference sequence). The CDR3: CASSPSTGSTSPLHF.

V usage is TRBV12-3 or TRBV12-4 and J usage is TRBJ1-1; lacking DNA, the TRBD1 call made by TCRdb goes unchecked. The CDR3 covers 15 residues. The CDR3 protein is CASSLETGMNTEAFF.

The V call is TRBV30, the J call TRBJ2-5; the D gene TCRdb calls, TRBD1, cannot be checked with no DNA. CDR3 length: 15 residues. Germline V gene sequence: CDR1 GTSNPN, CDR2 SVGIG (reference sequence). CDR3: CAWGPLAGTGVTQYF.

V and J are TRBV6-1 and TRBJ1-5; TCRdb proposes TRBD1, but this gene call is untestable without DNA. The CDR3 has 15 amino acids. Germline values: CDR1 MNHNS, CDR2 SASEGT. The CDR3 loop is CASRMTGYSNQPQHF.

This chain connects TRBV10-3 to TRBJ2-7; TCRdb names TRBD2, which stays unverified in the absence of DNA. Germline V lookup: CDR1 ENHRY, CDR2 SYGVKD. The CDR3 loop spans 13 amino acids. CDR3 residues: CAATSSGTYDQYF.

This sequence joins TRBV6-1 and TRBJ2-3; TCRdb picks TRBD1, but there is no DNA to check that call. This CDR3 is 14 amino acids long. The germline CDR1 and CDR2 sequences are MNHNS and SASEGT. CDR3 region: CASSRQIYTDTQYF.

The chain joins TRBV20-1 to TRBJ2-7; TCRdb lists TRBD1, though no DNA is available to test this call. This CDR3 is 14 amino acids long. Germline assignment: CDR1 DFQATT and CDR2 SNEGSKA (reference sequence). This CDR3 is CSARDPLAGDEQYF.

The genes are TRBV5-1 and TRBJ2-7; the D gene TCRdb calls, TRBD1, cannot be checked with no DNA. This CDR3 contains 15 residues. The V gene's germline CDR1 is SGHRS and CDR2 YFSETQ. This chain's CDR3 is CASSFGTSTSYEQYF. Based on the CDR3 plus reference TRBV5-1 and TRBJ2-7, the full variable domain is KAGVTQTPRYLIKTRGQQVTLSCSPISGHRSVSWYQQTPGQGLQFLFEYFSETQRNKGNFPGRFSGRQFSNSRSEMNVSTLELGDSALYLCASSFGTSTSYEQYFGPGTRLTVT.

The V and J genes are TRBV6-1 and TRBJ2-2; TCRdb's D call, TRBD1, is unchecked because there is no DNA. Germline CDR1 is MNHNS and CDR2 is SASEGT. The CDR3 runs to 13 residues. The CDR3 loop is CASSPPVTGELFF.

The V call is TRBV20-1, the J call TRBJ2-7; the TCRdb D gene call, TRBD2, has no DNA to confirm it. Germline V lookup: CDR1 DFQATT, CDR2 SNEGSKA (reference sequence). The CDR3 is 14 amino acids. The chain's CDR3 is CSASPSAESYEQYF.

The genes are TRBV5-6 and TRBJ1-2; the TCRdb call, TRBD1, lacks DNA for checking. There are 16 residues in the CDR3. Germline CDR1 SGHDT, CDR2 YYEEEE. CDR3: CASSLPPGTSNYGYTF.

V gene TRBV5-1 combines with J gene TRBJ2-7. Germline-derived CDR1 and CDR2 are SGHRS and YFSETQ. The CDR3 runs to 14 residues. CDR3 sequence reads: CASSLKGFSYEQYF.

The CDR3 region is CASSLRGGENTGELFF. The gene calls are TRBV9 and TRBJ2-2; no DNA is available, so the TRBD1 call from TCRdb remains unchecked. The CDR3 length is 16 residues. Germline CDR1 reads SGDLS; CDR2 reads YYNGEE.

This clonotype ranks as medium-sized (0.01 to 0.1%) in terms of frequency. The rearrangement uses TRBV7-9 and TRBJ1-1. CDR1 is SEHNR, CDR2 FQNEAQ, per germline (reference sequence). The CDR3 loop spans 15 amino acids. CDR3: CASSSRVGVVTEAFF.

The J gene is TRBJ1-6, the V gene TRBV5-1. CDR1 is SGHRS and CDR2 is YFSETQ in the germline V gene. CDR3 size: 16 residues. CDR3 amino acids: CASSLDLSGANSPLHF.

The V call is TRBV5-1, the J call TRBJ1-1. The CDR3 length is 15 residues. Germline CDR1 SGHRS, CDR2 YFSETQ. Here the CDR3 reads CASSLVSGLGTEAFF.

CDR3 sequence: CASSMTVSKNIQYF. This chain uses TRBV19 with TRBJ2-4; TCRdb indicates TRBD1, and absent DNA this call remains unverified. The CDR3 runs to 14 residues. Germline assignment: CDR1 LNHDA and CDR2 SQIVND (reference sequence). Complete variable domain (other parts from reference TRBV19 and TRBJ2-4): DGGITQSPKYLFRKEGQNVTLSCEQNLNHDAMYWYRQDPGQGLRLIYYSQIVNDFQKGDIAEGYSVSREKKESFPLTVTSAQKNPTAFYLCASSMTVSKNIQYFGAGTRLSVL.